This T cell receptor beta chain was recorded in a study of shared clonotypes between healthy human individuals. Study at large: Researchers drew samples from a couple of women and a few men aged 18 to 49.

CDR1 SNHLY and CDR2 FYNNEI come from the germline V gene. The CDR3 is 11 residues long. The V and J ends lost 4 bases and 2 bases respectively, with 3 bases between them. Original processing methods: ImmunoSEQ yielded junction-only sequences lacking quality scores, so filtering differed. Clones were read by immunoSEQ multiplex PCR, and TCRdb kept only the in-frame ones, dropping some. The DNA gave D and trimming, while V, J and clone size come from that table. The sample has a few hundred thousand clones, about nine tenths seen once. The chain joins TRBV2 to TRBJ2-7, with no clear D. This clonotype originated in a man aged 18 to 30 in good health. Sequencing input: memory CD8+ T cells sorted from blood. Subset here: CD45RO+ cells pooled with CCR7-negative TemRA cells. The CDR3 DNA reads as TGTGCCAGCAGTGTCACCTACGAGCAGTACTTC. Translated, it gives CASSVTYEQYF.